This TCR beta chain was documented in a study of cytomegalovirus exposure and HLA in healthy donors. Overall study findings and caveats: When analyzed later, a missense DCLRE1C variant was found to be linked to TCR beta V- and J-gene trimming. It was shown in a later analysis that HLA-associated TCR beta chains were more clonally expanded than other, equally common chains.

This CDR3 comprises 17 residues. V dropped 4 bases and J dropped 2; count of bases not matched to a gene: 7. Per the germline V gene, CDR1 is MGHRA and CDR2 is YSYEKL. Everyone who donated was a healthy bone marrow donor. As for this clone: Its antigen is unidentified.

Primers: 60 Vbeta forward and 13 Jbeta reverse. The method was immunoSEQ multiplex PCR; TCRdb's version includes in-frame clones alone and lacks a portion of them. The data contain about 160,000 clones, around 83% of them seen just once; the ten biggest clones take up 8.5%. This clonotype originated in a male donor in good health and CMV-seropositive. Material for sequencing was PBMCs. This chain links TRBV4-1 with TRBJ2-1, with TRBD2 matching over 11 bases. CDR3 loop: CASSRGGLAGTYNEQFF. In nucleotides, the CDR3 is TGCGCCAGCAGCCGAGGAGGACTAGCGGGCACCTACAATGAGCAGTTCTTC.